The TCR beta chain under discussion was sequenced for a study of CD8+CD57+ T cells in acquired aplastic anemia. General observations from the study: Overlapping CD8+ CDR3 repertoires of patients and controls contained approximately 29 shared sequences.

TCR beta VDJ and CDR3 profiles were obtained from a genomic DNA template. TCRdb re-derived calls from the reads in MiXCR, one entry per CDR3 protein. The sample shows about 81,000 distinct CDR3 sequences, approximately 45% of them seen only once. The sample holds many counts of this clonotype. Its antigen is undetermined. Germline CDR1 is SGDLS and CDR2 is YYNGEE. V was cut by 3 bases and J by 5 bases, with 9 bases left in between. CDR3 length: 13 amino acids. What was sequenced was sorted CD4+, CD8+, or CD8+CD57+ T cells (not recorded which) from PBMCs. The chain joins TRBV9 to TRBJ2-4; D not resolved. This TCR came from a human donor in good health, serving as a control. CDR3 in DNA: TGTGCCAGCAGCGACCCGAGTGAAAACATTCAGTACTTC. Its translation: CASSDPSENIQYF.